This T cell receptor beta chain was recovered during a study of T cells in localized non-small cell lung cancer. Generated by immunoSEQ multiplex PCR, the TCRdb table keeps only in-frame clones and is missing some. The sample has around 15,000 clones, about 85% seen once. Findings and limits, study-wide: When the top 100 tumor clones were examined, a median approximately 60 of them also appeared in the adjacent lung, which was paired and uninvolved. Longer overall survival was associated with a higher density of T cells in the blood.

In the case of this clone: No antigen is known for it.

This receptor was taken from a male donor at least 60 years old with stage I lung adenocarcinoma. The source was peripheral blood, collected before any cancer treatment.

This CDR3 is CASSLREVQGRTQYF. The CDR3 bases are TGTGCCAGCAGCTTAAGGGAGGTGCAGGGGAGGACCCAGTACTTC. The chain recombines TRBV11-2 with TRBJ2-5; D possibly matches TRBD1 or TRBD2 (6 bases each). From germline, CDR1 is SGHAT and CDR2 FQNNGV. This CDR3 is built from 15 residues. The V and J ends lost 2 bases and 7 bases respectively, with 17 bases between them.